This T cell receptor beta chain was documented in a study of blood T cell repertoires in COVID-19. As for the study in general: Donors in the United States, Italy and Spain gave samples during acute or convalescent COVID-19. In each case, the material was cDNA or gDNA derived from T cells, B-cell-depleted T cells, or PBMCs.

Only in-frame clones appear in the TCRdb table, and some are missing; sequencing was by immunoSEQ multiplex PCR. The profile shows about 250,000 clones, nearly 90% of them singletons. Recruitment covered about 25 US areas and drew participants whose ages spanned about 18 to 90 years. Cohorts were based on clinical histories the participants reported. Trimming shortened V by 3 bases and J by 0 bases, and 10 bases separated the two germline ends. The CDR3 has 14 residues. In germline, CDR1 is SGHKS, CDR2 YYEKEE (reference sequence). Sequencing was done on a sample of PBMCs or T cells enriched from blood (not recorded which). The sequence was collected from a woman aged 25 to 45 with acute COVID-19. The J gene is TRBJ2-7, the V gene TRBV5-5; D gene uncertain. CDR3 DNA: TGTGCCAGCAGCTCGGGTGGAGCCTCCTACGAGCAGTACTTC. As protein: CASSSGGASYEQYF.